This record looks at one T cell receptor beta chain sequence and its context. From germline, CDR1 is KGHSH and CDR2 LQKENI. Between the trimmed V and J ends, which lost 6 bases and 4 bases, there was a span of 15 bases. The CDR3 has 15 amino acids. Per the study methods: Reference gene primers were amplified, and this amplification served to estimate nucleated cell counts. The method was immunoSEQ multiplex PCR; TCRdb's version includes in-frame clones alone and lacks a portion of them. V and J calls and clone size are those listed in that table; D and trimming were worked out from the DNA. The top ten clones hold roughly 0.53% of a sample with over 150,000 clones, around 87% of them seen once. Seattle patient enrollment occurred during active infection, with longitudinal follow-up thereafter. The data were taken from a study of blood T cell repertoires in COVID-19. Study in general: Material from acute and convalescent COVID-19 was sourced from the United States, Italy and Spain. T cells, B-cell-depleted T cells, or PBMCs supplied cDNA or gDNA.

The TCR comes from a man between 60 and 75 years old with COVID-19, enrolled during active disease. Sequencing was done on a sample of peripheral blood. The genes are TRBV18 and TRBJ1-4; possible D gene TRBD1, 6 bases. CDR3 amino acids: CASSLRQEINEKLFF. The CDR3, as DNA: TGTGCCAGCTCTCTCCGACAGGAAATTAATGAAAAACTGTTTTTT.